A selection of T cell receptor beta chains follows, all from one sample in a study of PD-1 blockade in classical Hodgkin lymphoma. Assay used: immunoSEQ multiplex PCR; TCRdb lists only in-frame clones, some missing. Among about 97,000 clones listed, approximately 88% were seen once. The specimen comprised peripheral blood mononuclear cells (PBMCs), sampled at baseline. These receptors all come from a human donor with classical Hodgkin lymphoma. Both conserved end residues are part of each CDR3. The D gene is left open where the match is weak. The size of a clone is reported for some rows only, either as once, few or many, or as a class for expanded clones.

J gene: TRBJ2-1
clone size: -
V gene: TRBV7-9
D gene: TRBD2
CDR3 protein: CASSLGLSAHPAAGEQFF
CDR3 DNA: TGTGCCAGCAGCTTGGGACTATCTGCCCACCCAGCGGCCGGGGAGCAGTTCTTC

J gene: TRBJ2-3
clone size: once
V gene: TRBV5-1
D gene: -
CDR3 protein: CASAGGLRRTKSGDTQYF
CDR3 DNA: TGCGCCAGCGCTGGAGGGTTGCGGCGTACTAAAAGCGGAGATACGCAGTATTTT

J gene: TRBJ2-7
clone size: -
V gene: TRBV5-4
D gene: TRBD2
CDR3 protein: CASSLELASYEQYF
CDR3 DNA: TGTGCCAGCAGCTTGGAACTAGCGAGCTACGAGCAGTACTTC

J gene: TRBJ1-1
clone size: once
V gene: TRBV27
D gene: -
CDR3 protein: CASSSAQGRTEAFF
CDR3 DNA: TGTGCCAGCAGTTCCGCTCAGGGCAGAACTGAAGCTTTCTTT

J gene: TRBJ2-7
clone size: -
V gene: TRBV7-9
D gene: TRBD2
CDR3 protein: CASSLATSGKSSYEQYF
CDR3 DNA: TGTGCCAGCAGCTTAGCCACTAGCGGTAAAAGCTCCTACGAGCAGTACTTC

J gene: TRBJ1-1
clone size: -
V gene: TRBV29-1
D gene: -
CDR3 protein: CSGGTDTEAFF
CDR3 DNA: TGCAGCGGGGGGACGGACACTGAAGCTTTCTTT

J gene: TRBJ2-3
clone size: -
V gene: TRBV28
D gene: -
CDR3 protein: CATRVGGASTDTQYF
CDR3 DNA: TGTGCCACCAGAGTCGGGGGCGCTAGCACAGATACGCAGTATTTT

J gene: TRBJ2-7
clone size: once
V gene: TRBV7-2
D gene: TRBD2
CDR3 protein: CASSLSGGSYEQYF
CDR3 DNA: TGTGCCAGCAGCTTAAGCGGGGGTTCCTACGAGCAGTACTTC

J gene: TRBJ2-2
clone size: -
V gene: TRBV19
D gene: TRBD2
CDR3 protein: CASKHGLAGVGELFF
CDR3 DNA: TGTGCCAGTAAACACGGACTAGCGGGAGTCGGGGAGCTGTTTTTT

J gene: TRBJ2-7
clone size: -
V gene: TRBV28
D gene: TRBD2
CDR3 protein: CASSLAGGSYEQYF
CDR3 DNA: TGTGCCAGCAGTTTGGCGGGGGGCTCCTACGAGCAGTACTTC

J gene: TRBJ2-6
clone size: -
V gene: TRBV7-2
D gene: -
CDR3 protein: CASSPPGAFRANVLTF
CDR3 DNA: TGTGCCAGCAGCCCTCCGGGGGCGTTCAGGGCCAACGTCCTGACTTTC

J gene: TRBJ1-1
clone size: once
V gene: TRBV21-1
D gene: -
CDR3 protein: CASRFTGGTEAFF
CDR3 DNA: TGTGCCAGCAGATTCACAGGGGGTACTGAAGCTTTCTTT

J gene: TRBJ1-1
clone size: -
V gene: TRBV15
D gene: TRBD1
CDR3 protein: CATSRRTGTGGTEAFF
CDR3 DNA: TGTGCCACCAGCAGAAGAACAGGGACAGGGGGTACTGAAGCTTTCTTT

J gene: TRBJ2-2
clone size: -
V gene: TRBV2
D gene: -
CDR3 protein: CASSEQRPNTGELFF
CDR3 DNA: TGTGCCAGCAGTGAACAGAGACCGAACACCGGGGAGCTGTTTTTT

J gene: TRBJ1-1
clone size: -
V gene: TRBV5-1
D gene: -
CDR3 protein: CASSPTGPRNTEAFF
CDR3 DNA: TGCGCCAGCAGCCCAACCGGGCCAAGGAACACTGAAGCTTTCTTT

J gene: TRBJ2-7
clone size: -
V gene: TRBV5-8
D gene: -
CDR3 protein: CAGVGPSSYEQYF
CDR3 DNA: TGTGCCGGGGTAGGGCCCAGTTCCTACGAGCAGTACTTC

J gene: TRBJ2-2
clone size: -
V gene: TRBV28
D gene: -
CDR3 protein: CASTARFGELFF
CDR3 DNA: TGTGCCAGCACCGCGAGGTTCGGGGAGCTGTTTTTT

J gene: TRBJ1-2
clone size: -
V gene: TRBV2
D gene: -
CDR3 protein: CALGGGSYGYTF
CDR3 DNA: TGTGCTCTCGGGGGGGGGAGCTATGGCTACACCTTC

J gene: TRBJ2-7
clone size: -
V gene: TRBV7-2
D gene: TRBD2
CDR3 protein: CASSFPGLAGHEQYF
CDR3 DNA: TGTGCCAGCAGCTTCCCGGGACTAGCGGGACACGAGCAGTACTTC

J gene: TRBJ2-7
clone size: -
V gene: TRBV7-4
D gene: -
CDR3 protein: CASSWRGLDEQYF
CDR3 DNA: TGTGCCAGCAGTTGGAGGGGGTTGGACGAGCAGTACTTC

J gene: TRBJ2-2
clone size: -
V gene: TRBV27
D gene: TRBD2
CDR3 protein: CASSLRAGGRAGELFF
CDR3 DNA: TGTGCCAGCAGTTTACGAGCGGGAGGACGCGCCGGGGAGCTGTTTTTT

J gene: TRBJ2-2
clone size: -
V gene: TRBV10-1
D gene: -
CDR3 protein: CASSEFTTGELFF
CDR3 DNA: TGCGCCAGCAGTGAGTTTACCACCGGGGAGCTGTTTTTT

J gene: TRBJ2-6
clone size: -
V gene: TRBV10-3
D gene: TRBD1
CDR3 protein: CATGTAPAVLTF
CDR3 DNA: TGTGCCACCGGGACAGCCCCCGCCGTCCTGACTTTC

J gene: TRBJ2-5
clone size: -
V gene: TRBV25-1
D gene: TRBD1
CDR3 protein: CASSGTGRQETQYF
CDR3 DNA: TGTGCCAGCAGTGGGACAGGCCGCCAAGAGACCCAGTACTTC

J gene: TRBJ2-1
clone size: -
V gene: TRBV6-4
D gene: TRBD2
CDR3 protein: CASSLPSGLTPMGMKGFF
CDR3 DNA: TGTGCCAGCAGTCTTCCTAGCGGCTTAACCCCAATGGGAATGAAGGGGTTCTTC

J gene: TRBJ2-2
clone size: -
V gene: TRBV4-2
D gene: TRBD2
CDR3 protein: CASSGVAGTTGELFF
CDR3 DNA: TGTGCCAGCAGCGGAGTAGCGGGGACGACCGGGGAGCTGTTTTTT

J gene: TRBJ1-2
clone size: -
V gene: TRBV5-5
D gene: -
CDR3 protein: CASSQTGDYGYTF
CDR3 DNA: TGTGCCAGCAGTCAGACAGGTGACTATGGCTACACCTTC

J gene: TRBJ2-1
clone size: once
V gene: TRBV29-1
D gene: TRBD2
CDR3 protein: CSVGRLAGGEQFF
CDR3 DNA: TGCAGCGTTGGACGGCTAGCGGGAGGGGAGCAGTTCTTC

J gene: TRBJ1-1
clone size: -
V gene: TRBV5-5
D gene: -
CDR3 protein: CASSLEGGGKAFF
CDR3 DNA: TGTGCCAGCAGCCTCGAGGGGGGCGGAAAAGCTTTCTTT

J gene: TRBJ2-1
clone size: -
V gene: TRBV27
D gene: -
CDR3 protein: CASKQGLNRNEQFF
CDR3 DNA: TGTGCCAGCAAACAGGGCCTGAACCGCAATGAGCAGTTCTTC

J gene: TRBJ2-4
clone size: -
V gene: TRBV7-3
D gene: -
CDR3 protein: CASSPDGSGNIQYF
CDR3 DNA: TGTGCCAGCAGCCCCGATGGGAGCGGGAACATTCAGTACTTC

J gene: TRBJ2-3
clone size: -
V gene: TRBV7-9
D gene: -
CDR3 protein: CASNSGQGKLYTQYF
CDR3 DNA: TGTGCCAGCAACTCAGGGCAGGGGAAATTATATACGCAGTATTTT

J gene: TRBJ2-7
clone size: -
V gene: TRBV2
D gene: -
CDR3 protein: CARMVLAKRAYEQYF
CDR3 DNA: TGTGCCAGAATGGTTCTAGCGAAAAGGGCCTACGAGCAGTACTTC

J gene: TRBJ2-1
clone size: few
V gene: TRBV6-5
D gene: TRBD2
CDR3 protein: CASRLAGGPYNEQFF
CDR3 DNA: TGTGCCAGCAGGTTAGCGGGAGGGCCTTACAATGAGCAGTTCTTC

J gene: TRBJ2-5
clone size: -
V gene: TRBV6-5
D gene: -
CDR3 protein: CASSKPGGETQYF
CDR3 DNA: TGTGCCAGCAGTAAGCCCGGGGGAGAGACCCAGTACTTC

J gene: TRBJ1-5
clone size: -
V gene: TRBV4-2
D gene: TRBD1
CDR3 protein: CASSQDQGQGQGQPQHF
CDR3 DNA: TGTGCCAGCAGCCAAGATCAGGGACAGGGCCAGGGTCAGCCCCAGCATTTT

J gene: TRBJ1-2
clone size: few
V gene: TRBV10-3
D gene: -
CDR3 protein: CAISGSALDGGYTF
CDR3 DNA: TGTGCCATCAGTGGCTCGGCCCTCGATGGTGGCTACACCTTC

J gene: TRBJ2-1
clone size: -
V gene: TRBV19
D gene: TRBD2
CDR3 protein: CASSDTLAGDYNEQFF
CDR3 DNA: TGTGCCAGTAGTGATACTCTAGCGGGGGATTACAATGAGCAGTTCTTC

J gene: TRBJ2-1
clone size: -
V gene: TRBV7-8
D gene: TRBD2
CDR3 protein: CASSLLGTTYNEQFF
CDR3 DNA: TGTGCCAGCAGCTTACTGGGGACTACCTACAATGAGCAGTTCTTC

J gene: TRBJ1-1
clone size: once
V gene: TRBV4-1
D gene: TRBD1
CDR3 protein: CASSSPTGRTEAFF
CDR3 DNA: TGCGCCAGCAGCTCCCCGACAGGGAGGACTGAAGCTTTCTTT

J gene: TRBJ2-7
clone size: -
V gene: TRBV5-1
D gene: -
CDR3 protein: CASSLAGAGTVDYEQYF
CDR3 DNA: TGCGCCAGCAGCTTGGCCGGGGCGGGGACGGTCGACTACGAGCAGTACTTC

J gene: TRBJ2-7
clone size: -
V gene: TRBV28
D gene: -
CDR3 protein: CATRRGSVIYEQYF
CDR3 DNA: TGTGCCACCCGCCGGGGTAGCGTGATATACGAGCAGTACTTC

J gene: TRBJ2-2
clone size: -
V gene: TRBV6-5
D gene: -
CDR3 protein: CASSYLAAEGELFF
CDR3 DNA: TGTGCCAGCAGTTACCTAGCAGCCGAGGGGGAGCTGTTTTTT

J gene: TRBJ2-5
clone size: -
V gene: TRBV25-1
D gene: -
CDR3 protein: CASSDRLLQETQYF
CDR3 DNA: TGTGCCAGCAGTGATAGGCTGCTACAAGAGACCCAGTACTTC

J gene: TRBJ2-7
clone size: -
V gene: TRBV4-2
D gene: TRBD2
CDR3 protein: CASSQDIERREGRRQYF
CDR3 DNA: TGTGCCAGCAGCCAAGATATCGAGCGACGGGAGGGCCGTAGGCAGTACTTC

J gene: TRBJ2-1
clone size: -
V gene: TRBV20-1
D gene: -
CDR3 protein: CSARGLYEQFF
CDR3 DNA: TGCAGTGCTAGGGGGCTATATGAGCAGTTCTTC

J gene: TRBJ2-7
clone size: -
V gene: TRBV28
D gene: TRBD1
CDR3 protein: CASSLAGAGGRNEQYF
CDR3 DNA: TGTGCCAGCAGTTTGGCAGGCGCAGGGGGCCGGAACGAGCAGTACTTC

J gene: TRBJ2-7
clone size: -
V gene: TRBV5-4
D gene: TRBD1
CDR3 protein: CASSLRDRDREQYF
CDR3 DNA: TGTGCCAGCAGCCTCCGGGACAGGGACCGAGAGCAGTACTTC

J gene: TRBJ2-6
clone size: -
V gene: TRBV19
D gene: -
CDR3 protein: CASSITGANVLTF
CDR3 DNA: TGTGCCAGTAGTATAACTGGGGCCAACGTCCTGACTTTC

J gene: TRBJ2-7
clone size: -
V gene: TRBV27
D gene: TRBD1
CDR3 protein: CASSLTGPYEQYF
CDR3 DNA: TGTGCCAGCAGTTTGACAGGGCCCTACGAGCAGTACTTC

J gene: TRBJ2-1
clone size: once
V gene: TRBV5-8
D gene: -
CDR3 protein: CASTPRGGNEQFF
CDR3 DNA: TGTGCCAGCACCCCACGAGGGGGCAATGAGCAGTTCTTC

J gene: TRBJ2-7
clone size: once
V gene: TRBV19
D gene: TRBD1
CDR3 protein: CASRGTGTYEQYF
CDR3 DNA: TGTGCCAGTAGGGGGACAGGAACCTACGAGCAGTACTTC

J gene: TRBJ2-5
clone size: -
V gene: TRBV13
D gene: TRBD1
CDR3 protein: CASSSRTGGGETQYF
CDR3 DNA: TGTGCCAGCAGCTCCAGGACAGGGGGTGGAGAGACCCAGTACTTC

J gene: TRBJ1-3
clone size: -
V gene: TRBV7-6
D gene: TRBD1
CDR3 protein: CASSPLPRTGGNTIYF
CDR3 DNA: TGTGCCAGCAGCCCCCTACCCCGGACAGGGGGAAACACCATATATTTT

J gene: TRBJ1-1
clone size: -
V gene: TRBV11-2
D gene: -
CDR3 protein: CASSPRRGGGEGNTEAFF
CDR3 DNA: TGTGCCAGCAGCCCCCGCCGGGGGGGCGGAGAGGGGAACACTGAAGCTTTCTTT